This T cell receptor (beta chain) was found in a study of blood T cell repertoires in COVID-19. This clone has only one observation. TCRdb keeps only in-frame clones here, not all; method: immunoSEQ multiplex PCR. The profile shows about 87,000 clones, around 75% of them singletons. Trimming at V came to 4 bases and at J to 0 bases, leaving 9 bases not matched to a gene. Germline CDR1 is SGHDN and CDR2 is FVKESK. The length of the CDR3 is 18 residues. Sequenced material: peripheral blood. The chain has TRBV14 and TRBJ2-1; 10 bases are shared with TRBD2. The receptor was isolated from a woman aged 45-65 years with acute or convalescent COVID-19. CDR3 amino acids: CASSPGLAVRSSYNEQFF. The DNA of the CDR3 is TGTGCCAGCAGCCCTGGACTAGCGGTCAGGAGCTCCTACAATGAGCAGTTCTTC.